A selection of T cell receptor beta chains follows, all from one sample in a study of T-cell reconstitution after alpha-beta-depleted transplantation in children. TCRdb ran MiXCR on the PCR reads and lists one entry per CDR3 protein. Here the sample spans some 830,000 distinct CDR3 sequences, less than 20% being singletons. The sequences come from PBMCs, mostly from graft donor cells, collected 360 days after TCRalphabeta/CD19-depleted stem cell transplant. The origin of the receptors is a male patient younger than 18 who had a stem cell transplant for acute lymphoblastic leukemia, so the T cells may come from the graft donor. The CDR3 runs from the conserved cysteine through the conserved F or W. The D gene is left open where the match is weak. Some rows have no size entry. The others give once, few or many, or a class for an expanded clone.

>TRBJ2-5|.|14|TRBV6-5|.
CASSYGAVQETQYF
TGTGCCAGCAGTTACGGAGCGGTTCAAGAGACCCAGTACTTC
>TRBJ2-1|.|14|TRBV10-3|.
CAIRGRVAENEQFF
TGTGCCATCAGGGGTCGGGTAGCGGAAAATGAGCAGTTCTTC
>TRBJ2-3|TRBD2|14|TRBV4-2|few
CASSLSGEEDTQYF
TGTGCCAGCAGCCTTAGCGGGGAGGAAGATACGCAGTATTTT
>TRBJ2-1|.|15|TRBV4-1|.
CASSQREGGYNEQFF
TGCGCCAGCAGCCAAAGGGAGGGGGGTTACAATGAGCAGTTCTTC
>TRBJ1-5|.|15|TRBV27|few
CATRQATYSNQPQHF
TGTGCCACCCGACAGGCTACTTATAGCAATCAGCCCCAGCATTTT
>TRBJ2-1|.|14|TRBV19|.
CASSITAESTEQFF
TGTGCCAGTAGTATAACAGCGGAGTCCACTGAGCAGTTCTTC
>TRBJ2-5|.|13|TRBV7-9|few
CASSHRFQETQYF
TGTGCCAGCAGCCACAGGTTTCAAGAGACCCAGTACTTC
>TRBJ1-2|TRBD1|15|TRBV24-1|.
CATSDTNRGPYGYTF
TGTGCCACCAGTGATACGAACAGGGGTCCCTATGGCTACACCTTC
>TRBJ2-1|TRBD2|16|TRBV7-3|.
CASSPQSGSWGNEQFF
TGTGCCAGCAGCCCGCAGAGCGGGAGCTGGGGGAATGAGCAGTTCTTC
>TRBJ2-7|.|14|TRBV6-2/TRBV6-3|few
CASSSLAYSYEQYF
TGTGCCAGCAGTTCTCTAGCGTACTCCTACGAGCAGTACTTC
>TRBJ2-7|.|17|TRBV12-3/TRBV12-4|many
CASSPRAWGAASYEQYF
TGTGCCAGCAGTCCCAGGGCCTGGGGGGCGGCGTCCTACGAGCAGTACTTC
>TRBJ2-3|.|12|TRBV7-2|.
CPSSFFTDTQYF
TGTCCCAGCAGCTTTTTTACAGATACGCAGTATTTT